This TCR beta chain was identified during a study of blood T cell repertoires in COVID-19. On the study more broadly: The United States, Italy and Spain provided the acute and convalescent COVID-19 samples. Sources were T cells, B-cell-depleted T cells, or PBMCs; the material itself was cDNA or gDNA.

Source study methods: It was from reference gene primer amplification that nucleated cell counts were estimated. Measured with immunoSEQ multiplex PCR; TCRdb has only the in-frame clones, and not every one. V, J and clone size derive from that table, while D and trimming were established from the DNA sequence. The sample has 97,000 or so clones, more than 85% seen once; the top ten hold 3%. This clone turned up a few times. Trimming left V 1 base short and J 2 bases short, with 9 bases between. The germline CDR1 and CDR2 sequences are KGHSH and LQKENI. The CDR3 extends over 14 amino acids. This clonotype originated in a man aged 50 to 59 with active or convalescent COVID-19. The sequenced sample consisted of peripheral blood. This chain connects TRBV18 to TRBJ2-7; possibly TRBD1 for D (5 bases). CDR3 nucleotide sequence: TGTGCCAGCTCACCACGGGTAGGGGCCTACGAGCAGTACTTC. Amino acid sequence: CASSPRVGAYEQYF.